The rows below give T cell receptor beta chains drawn from one sample of a study of blood T cell repertoires in COVID-19. Libraries were prepared by immunoSEQ multiplex PCR; TCRdb keeps only in-frame clonotypes and omits some of them. The sample includes approximately 120,000 clones, around 83% seen only once; the top ten take 3.2%. Sequencing was carried out using peripheral blood. The receptors stem from a woman of 80 years or more with COVID-19, enrolled during active disease. CDR3s include the opening cysteine and the closing phenylalanine or tryptophan.

cdr3_aa,cdr3_length,j_call,v_call
CASSYLAGGSNEQFF,15,TRBJ2-1,TRBV28
CASSGKGLDPFGTQYF,16,TRBJ2-5,TRBV5-6
CASTPVSRWTGGGTDTQYF,19,TRBJ2-3,TRBV11-2
CAIRNRTGLYEQYF,14,TRBJ2-7,TRBV10-3
CASSLMSEPWEQYF,14,TRBJ2-7,TRBV7-8
CASSQSSGSGYEQYF,15,TRBJ2-7,TRBV4-3
CASRKTGGAAGELFF,15,TRBJ2-2,TRBV28
CASSLGLAGPDNEQFF,16,TRBJ2-1,TRBV7-3
CASSQGSGRAGELFF,15,TRBJ2-2,TRBV4-2
CASSPNSGSLNEQFF,15,TRBJ2-1,TRBV18
CASSLFGLRGSPYNEQFF,18,TRBJ2-1,TRBV27